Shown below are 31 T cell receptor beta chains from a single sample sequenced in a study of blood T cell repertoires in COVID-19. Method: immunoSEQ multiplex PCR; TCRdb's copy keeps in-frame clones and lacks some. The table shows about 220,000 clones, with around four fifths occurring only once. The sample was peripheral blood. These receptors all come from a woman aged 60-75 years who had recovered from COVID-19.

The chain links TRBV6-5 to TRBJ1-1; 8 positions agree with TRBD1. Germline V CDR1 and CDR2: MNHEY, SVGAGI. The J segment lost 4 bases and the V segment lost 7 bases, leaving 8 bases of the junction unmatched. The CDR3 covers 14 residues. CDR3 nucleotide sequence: TGTGCCAGCAAAACCAGGGGGCAGGGCACTGAAGCTTTCTTT. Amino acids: CASKTRGQGTEAFF.

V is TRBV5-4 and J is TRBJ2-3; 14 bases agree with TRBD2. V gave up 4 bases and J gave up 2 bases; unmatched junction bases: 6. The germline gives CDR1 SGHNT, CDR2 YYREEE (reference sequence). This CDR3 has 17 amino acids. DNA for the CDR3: TGTGCCAGCAGCCCGAGGGGACTAGCGGGGGTCACAGATACGCAGTATTTT. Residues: CASSPRGLAGVTDTQYF.

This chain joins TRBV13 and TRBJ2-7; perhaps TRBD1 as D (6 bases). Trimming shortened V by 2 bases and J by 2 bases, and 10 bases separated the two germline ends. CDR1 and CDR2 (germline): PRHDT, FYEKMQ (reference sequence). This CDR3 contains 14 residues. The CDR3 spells CASSLTTGPYEQYF. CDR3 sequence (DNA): TGTGCCAGCAGCTTAACTACAGGGCCCTACGAGCAGTACTTC.

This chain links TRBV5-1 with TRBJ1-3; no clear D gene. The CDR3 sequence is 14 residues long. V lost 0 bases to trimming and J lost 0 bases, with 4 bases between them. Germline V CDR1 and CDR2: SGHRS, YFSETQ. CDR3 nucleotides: TGCGCCAGCAGCTTGGACAACTCTGGAAACACCATATATTTT. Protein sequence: CASSLDNSGNTIYF.

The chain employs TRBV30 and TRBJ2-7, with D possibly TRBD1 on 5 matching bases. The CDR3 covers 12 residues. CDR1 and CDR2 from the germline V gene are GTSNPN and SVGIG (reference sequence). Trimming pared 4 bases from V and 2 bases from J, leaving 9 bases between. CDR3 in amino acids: CAWTGHPYEQYF. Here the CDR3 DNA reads TGTGCCTGGACTGGACACCCCTACGAGCAGTACTTC.

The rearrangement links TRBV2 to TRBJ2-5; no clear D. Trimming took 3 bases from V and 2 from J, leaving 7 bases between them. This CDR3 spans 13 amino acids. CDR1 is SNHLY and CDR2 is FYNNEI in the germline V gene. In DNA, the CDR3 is TGTGCCAGCAGTGACGTTAGACAAGAGACCCAGTACTTC. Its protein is CASSDVRQETQYF.

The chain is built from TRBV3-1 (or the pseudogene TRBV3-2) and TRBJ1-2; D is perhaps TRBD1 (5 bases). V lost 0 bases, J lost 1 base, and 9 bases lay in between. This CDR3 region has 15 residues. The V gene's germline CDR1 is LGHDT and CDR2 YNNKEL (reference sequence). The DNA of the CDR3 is TGTGCCAGCAGCCAAGATCCAGGGTATAACTATGGCTACACCTTC. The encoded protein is CASSQDPGYNYGYTF.

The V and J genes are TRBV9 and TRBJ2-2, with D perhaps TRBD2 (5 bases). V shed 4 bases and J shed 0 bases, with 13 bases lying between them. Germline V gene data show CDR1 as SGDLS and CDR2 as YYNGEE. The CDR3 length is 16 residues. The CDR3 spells CASSPPGFANTGELFF. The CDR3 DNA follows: TGTGCCAGCAGCCCGCCGGGGTTTGCGAACACCGGGGAGCTGTTTTTT.

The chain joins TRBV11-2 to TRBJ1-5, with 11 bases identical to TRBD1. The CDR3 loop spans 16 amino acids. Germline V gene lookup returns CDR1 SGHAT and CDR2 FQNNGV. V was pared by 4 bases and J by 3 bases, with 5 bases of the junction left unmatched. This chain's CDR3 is CASSSGQGAPNQPQHF. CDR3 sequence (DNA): TGTGCCAGCAGCTCCGGACAGGGGGCCCCCAATCAGCCCCAGCATTTT.

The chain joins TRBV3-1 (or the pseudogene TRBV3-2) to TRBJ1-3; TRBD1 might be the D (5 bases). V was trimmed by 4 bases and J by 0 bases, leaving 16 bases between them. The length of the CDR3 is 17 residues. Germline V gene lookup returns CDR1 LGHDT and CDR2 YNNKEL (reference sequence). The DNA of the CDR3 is TGTGCCAGCAGCCGCGTTGCAGGGTTTATCTCTGGAAACACCATATATTTT. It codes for CASSRVAGFISGNTIYF.

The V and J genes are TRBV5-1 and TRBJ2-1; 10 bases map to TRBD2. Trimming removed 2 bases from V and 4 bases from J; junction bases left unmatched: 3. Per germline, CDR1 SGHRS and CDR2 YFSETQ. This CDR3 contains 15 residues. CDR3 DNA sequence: TGCGCCAGCAGCTTCCCTAGCGGGGGTTACAATGAGCAGTTCTTC. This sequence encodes CASSFPSGGYNEQFF.

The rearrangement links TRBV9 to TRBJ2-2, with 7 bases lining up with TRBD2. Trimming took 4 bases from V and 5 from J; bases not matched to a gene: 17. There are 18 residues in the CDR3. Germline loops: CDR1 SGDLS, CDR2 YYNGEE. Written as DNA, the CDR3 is TGTGCCAGCAGCTCTAATACCGCACCCCTTAGCGGGACCGGGGAGCTGTTTTTT. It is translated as CASSSNTAPLSGTGELFF.

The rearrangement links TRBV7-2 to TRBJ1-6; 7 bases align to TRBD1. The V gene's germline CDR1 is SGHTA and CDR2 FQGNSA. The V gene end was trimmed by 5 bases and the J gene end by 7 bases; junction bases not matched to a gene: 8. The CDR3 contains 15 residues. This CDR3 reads CASSKQTGRNSPLHF. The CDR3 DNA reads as TGTGCCAGCAGCAAACAGACAGGGCGAAATTCACCCCTCCACTTT. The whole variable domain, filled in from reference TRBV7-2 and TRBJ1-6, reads GAGVSQSPSNKVTEKGKDVELRCDPISGHTALYWYRQSLGQGLEFLIYFQGNSAPDKSGLPSDRFSAERTGGSVSTLTIQRTQQEDSAVYLCASSKQTGRNSPLHFGNGTRLTVT.

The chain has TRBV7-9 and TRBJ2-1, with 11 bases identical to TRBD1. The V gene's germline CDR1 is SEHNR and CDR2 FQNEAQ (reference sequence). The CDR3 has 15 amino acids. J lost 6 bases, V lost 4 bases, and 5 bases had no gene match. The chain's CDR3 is CASSYGQGAGNEQFF. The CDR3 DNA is TGTGCCAGCAGCTACGGACAGGGGGCTGGCAATGAGCAGTTCTTC.

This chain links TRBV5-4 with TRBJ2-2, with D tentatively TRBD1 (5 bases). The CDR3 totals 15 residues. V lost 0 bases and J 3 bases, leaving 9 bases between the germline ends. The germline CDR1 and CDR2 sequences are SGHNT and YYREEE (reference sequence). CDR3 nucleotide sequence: TGTGCCAGCAGCTTGGCAGGGATACACACCGGGGAGCTGTTTTTT. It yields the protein CASSLAGIHTGELFF.

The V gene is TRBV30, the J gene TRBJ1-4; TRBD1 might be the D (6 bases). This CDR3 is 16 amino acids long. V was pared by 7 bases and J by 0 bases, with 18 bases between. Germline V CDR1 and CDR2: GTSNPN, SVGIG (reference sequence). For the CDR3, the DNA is TGTGCCTTGGGGGGCAGAGTTATTGCAACTAATGAAAAACTGTTTTTT. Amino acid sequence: CALGGRVIATNEKLFF.

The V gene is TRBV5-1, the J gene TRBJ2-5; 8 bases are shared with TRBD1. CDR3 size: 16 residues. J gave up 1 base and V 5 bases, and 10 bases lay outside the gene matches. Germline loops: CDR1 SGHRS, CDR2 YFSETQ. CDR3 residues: CASRTGTGGSQETQYF. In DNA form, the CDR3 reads TGCGCCAGCAGGACCGGGACAGGAGGTTCCCAAGAGACCCAGTACTTC. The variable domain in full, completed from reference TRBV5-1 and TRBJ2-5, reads KAGVTQTPRYLIKTRGQQVTLSCSPISGHRSVSWYQQTPGQGLQFLFEYFSETQRNKGNFPGRFSGRQFSNSRSEMNVSTLELGDSALYLCASRTGTGGSQETQYFGPGTRLLVL.

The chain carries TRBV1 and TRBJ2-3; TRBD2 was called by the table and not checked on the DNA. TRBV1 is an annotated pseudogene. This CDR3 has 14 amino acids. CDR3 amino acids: CTSRAGGREDTQYF. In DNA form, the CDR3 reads TGCACCAGCAGAGCGGGGGGCCGTGAGGATACGCAGTATTTT.

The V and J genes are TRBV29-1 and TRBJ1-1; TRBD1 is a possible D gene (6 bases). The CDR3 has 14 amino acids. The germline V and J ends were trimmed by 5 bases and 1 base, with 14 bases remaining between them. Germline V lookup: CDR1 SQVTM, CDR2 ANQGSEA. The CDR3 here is CSVSGDVQNTEAFF. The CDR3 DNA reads TGCAGCGTTTCAGGGGACGTACAGAACACTGAAGCTTTCTTT.

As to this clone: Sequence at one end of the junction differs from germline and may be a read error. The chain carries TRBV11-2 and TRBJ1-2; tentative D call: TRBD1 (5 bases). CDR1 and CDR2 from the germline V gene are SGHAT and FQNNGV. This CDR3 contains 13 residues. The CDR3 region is CASSVEGVYGYTF. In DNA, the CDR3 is TGTGCCAGCAGCGTAGAAGGGGTCTATGGCTACACCTTC.

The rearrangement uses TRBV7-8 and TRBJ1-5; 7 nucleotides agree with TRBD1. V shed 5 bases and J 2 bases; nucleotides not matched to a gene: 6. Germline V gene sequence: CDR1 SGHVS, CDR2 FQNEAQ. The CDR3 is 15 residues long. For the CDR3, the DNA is TGTGCCAGCAGCCTAGACAGGGTTGGCAATCAGCCCCAGCATTTT. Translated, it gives CASSLDRVGNQPQHF.

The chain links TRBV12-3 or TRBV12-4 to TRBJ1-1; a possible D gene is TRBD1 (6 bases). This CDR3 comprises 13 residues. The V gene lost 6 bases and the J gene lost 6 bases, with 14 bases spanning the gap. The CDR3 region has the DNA TGTGCCAGCAGAGGTACAGGGTTGTCTGAAGCTTTCTTT. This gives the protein CASRGTGLSEAFF.

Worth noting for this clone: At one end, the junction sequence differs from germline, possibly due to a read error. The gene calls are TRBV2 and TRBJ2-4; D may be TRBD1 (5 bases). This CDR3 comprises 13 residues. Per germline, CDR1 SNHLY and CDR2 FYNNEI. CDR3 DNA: TGTGCCAGCAGTGAAGCGCTTCTAGGGGTGGGCGTCTTC. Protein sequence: CASSEALLGVGVF.

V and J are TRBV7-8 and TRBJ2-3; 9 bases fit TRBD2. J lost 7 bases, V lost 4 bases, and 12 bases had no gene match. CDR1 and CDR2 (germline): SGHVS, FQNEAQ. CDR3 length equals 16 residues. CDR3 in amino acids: CASSSPPSGGTNTQYF. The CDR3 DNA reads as TGTGCCAGCAGCTCCCCTCCGAGCGGGGGGACCAATACGCAGTATTTT.

This CDR3 reads CASRWRQPNTEAFF. The CDR3 DNA is TGTGCCAGTAGGTGGAGGCAACCGAACACTGAAGCTTTCTTT. The rearrangement joins TRBV19 to TRBJ1-1; D gene unclear. The ends were cut back, 6 bases at V and 1 base at J, with 12 bases in the middle. The CDR3 loop spans 14 amino acids. Per the germline V gene, CDR1 is LNHDA and CDR2 is SQIVND (reference sequence). Using reference TRBV19 and TRBJ1-1 for the parts outside the CDR3, the full variable domain is DGGITQSPKYLFRKEGQNVTLSCEQNLNHDAMYWYRQDPGQGLRLIYYSQIVNDFQKGDIAEGYSVSREKKESFPLTVTSAQKNPTAFYLCASRWRQPNTEAFFGQGTRLTVV.

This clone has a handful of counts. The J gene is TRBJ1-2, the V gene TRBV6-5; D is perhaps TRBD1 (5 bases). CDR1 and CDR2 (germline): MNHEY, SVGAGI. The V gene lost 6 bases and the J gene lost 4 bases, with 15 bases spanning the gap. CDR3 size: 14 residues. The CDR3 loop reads CASSYKTEIYGYTF. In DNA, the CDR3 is TGTGCCAGCAGCTACAAGACAGAGATCTATGGCTACACCTTC.

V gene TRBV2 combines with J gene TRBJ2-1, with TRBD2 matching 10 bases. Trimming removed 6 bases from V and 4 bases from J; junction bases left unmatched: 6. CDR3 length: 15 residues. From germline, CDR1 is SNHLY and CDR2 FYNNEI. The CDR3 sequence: CASRILAGNYNEQFF. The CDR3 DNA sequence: TGTGCCAGCAGGATACTAGCGGGAAATTACAATGAGCAGTTCTTC.

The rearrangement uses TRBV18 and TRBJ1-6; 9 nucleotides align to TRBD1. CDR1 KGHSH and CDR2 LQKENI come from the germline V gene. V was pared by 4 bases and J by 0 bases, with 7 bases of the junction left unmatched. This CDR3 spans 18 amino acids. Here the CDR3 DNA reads TGTGCCAGCTCACAATCCGGGACAGGGCTCTCCTATAATTCACCCCTCCACTTT. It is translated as CASSQSGTGLSYNSPLHF.

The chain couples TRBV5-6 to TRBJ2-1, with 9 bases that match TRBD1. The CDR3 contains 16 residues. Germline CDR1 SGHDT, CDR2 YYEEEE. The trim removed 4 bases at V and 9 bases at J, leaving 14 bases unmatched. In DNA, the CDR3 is TGTGCCAGCAGCCCCCTGACAGGGGGTTTTTATGCTGAGCAGTTCTTC. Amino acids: CASSPLTGGFYAEQFF.

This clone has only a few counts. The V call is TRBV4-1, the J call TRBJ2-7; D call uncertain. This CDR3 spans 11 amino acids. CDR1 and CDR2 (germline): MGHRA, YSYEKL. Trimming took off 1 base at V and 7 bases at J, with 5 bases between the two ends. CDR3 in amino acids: CASSQGSEQYF. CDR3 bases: TGCGCCAGCAGCCAAGGGAGTGAGCAGTACTTC.

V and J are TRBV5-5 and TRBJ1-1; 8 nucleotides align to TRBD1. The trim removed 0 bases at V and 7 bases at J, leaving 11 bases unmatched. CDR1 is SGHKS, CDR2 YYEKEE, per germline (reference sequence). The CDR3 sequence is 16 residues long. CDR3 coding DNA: TGTGCCAGCAGCTTGGGGGCTCAGGGGGCTAAGGTTGAAGCTTTCTTT. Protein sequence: CASSLGAQGAKVEAFF.